The 15 T cell receptor beta chains in this list originate from one sample, sequenced in a study of regulatory T cells in long-lasting Graves disease. Assembly of TCR beta libraries relied on iRepertoire HTBI primers together with Arm-PCR of CDR3 regions. TCRdb re-called the multiplex PCR reads with MiXCR, one entry per CDR3 protein. In the table there are 200,000 to 250,000 distinct CDR3 sequences, about 19% of which are singletons. The time point here: newly diagnosed GD, antithyroid drugs for less than 3 months. Construction of the TCR library relied on RNA isolated from PBMCs. This same sample was also part of a study on T cells in Graves' hyperthyroidism and ophthalmopathy.

Sequencing used peripheral blood mononuclear cells (PBMCs), obtained at new diagnosis, from a patient treated with antithyroid drugs. These receptors were obtained from a woman between 25 and 40 years old with Graves disease.

This clonotype was observed many times. The chain recombines TRBV6-2 or TRBV6-3 with TRBJ1-4; D call uncertain. Germline V CDR1 and CDR2: MNHEY, SVGEGT. The length of the CDR3 is 12 residues. V was clipped by 6 bases and J by 11 bases, with 13 bases between them. CDR3 nucleotide sequence: TGTGCCAGCAGAGTTAGTTCCGGGAAACTGTTTTTT. Translation gives CASRVSSGKLFF.

This clonotype was observed a handful of times. This CDR3 fails to terminate in the conserved phenylalanine or tryptophan, so it likely reflects a read error. The chain recombines TRBV28 with TRBJ1-3; possibly TRBD1 for D (5 bases). CDR1 MDHEN and CDR2 SYDVKM come from the germline V gene. CDR3 size: 16 residues. V gave up 6 bases and J gave up 0 bases, with 15 bases separating them. CDR3 loop: CASRSLGLDSGNTIYY. In DNA, the CDR3 is TGTGCCAGCAGATCTCTGGGACTCGACTCTGGAAACACCATATATTAT.

Many counts were recorded for this clonotype. The chain joins TRBV27 to TRBJ2-3; 7 positions match TRBD2. The CDR3 runs to 15 residues. Losses at the gene ends were 5 bases for V and 5 bases for J; bases not matched to a gene: 10. The germline CDR1 and CDR2 sequences are MNHEY and SMNVEV (reference sequence). This CDR3 reads CASSATGTIGDTQYF. The CDR3 DNA reads TGTGCCAGCAGTGCCACCGGGACTATTGGAGATACGCAGTATTTT.

This clonotype was counted many times. The chain links TRBV12-3 or TRBV12-4 to TRBJ1-6; 9 bases are shared with TRBD1. The CDR3 totals 16 residues. Trimming removed 6 bases from V and 10 bases from J; junction bases left unmatched: 13. The CDR3 region has the DNA TGTGCCAGCAGCATAACAGGGGGCGCAGTGGAATCACCCCTCCACTTT. Protein product: CASSITGGAVESPLHF.

This clonotype was detected ten times or more. This chain joins TRBV7-8 and TRBJ1-4; D gene ambiguous. CDR3 length equals 14 residues. Germline loops: CDR1 SGHVS, CDR2 FQNEAQ. V lost 2 bases and J 8 bases, leaving 12 bases between the germline ends. This chain's CDR3 is CASSLYKGGEKLFF. The CDR3 DNA reads TGTGCCAGCAGCTTATATAAGGGAGGAGAAAAACTGTTTTTT.

This clonotype was found many times. The V and J genes are TRBV14 and TRBJ2-3; tentative D call: TRBD2 (6 bases). Per the germline V gene, CDR1 is SGHDN and CDR2 is FVKESK. This CDR3 is 16 amino acids long. V was clipped by 2 bases and J by 4 bases, with 16 bases between them. The CDR3 DNA reads as TGTGCCAGCAGCCAACCCGGGAGATTAAGCGCAGATACGCAGTATTTT. This gives the protein CASSQPGRLSADTQYF.

This clonotype was seen ten or more times. V gene TRBV2 combines with J gene TRBJ2-3, with D perhaps TRBD1 (6 bases). Trimming shortened V by 7 bases and J by 0 bases, and 23 bases separated the two germline ends. The germline CDR1 and CDR2 sequences are SNHLY and FYNNEI. The CDR3 length is 18 residues. CDR3 bases: TGTGCCAGCACCCCCCTAGTGGCCCGACAGGAAAGCACAGATACGCAGTATTTT. It encodes CASTPLVARQESTDTQYF.

The table lists this clonotype with a few counts. V and J are TRBV6-1 and TRBJ1-3; 8 bases match TRBD1. Germline trimming cut 6 bases from V and 2 bases from J; bases unmatched to any gene: 6. Germline assignment: CDR1 MNHNS and CDR2 SASEGT. The CDR3 contains 15 residues. The CDR3 sequence is CASSRTGGTGNTIYF. CDR3 in DNA: TGTGCCAGCAGCCGTACAGGGGGAACTGGAAACACCATATATTTT.

This clonotype was seen only a few times. This chain links TRBV20-1 with TRBJ2-1; D is uncertain. Germline V CDR1 and CDR2: DFQATT, SNEGSKA (reference sequence). The CDR3 runs 14 residues. Trimming left V 5 bases short and J 0 bases short, with 11 bases between. This chain's CDR3 is CSAPRSSSYNEQFF. The DNA of the CDR3 is TGCAGTGCTCCCAGGTCTAGCTCCTACAATGAGCAGTTCTTC.

The sample holds many counts of this clonotype. The V gene is TRBV9, the J gene TRBJ2-1; D perhaps matches TRBD1 (5 bases). V lost 0 bases, J lost 4 bases, and 8 bases lay in between. The germline V gene encodes CDR1 SGDLS and CDR2 YYNGEE. The CDR3 covers 14 residues. The CDR3 loop reads CASSVGTSYNEQFF. The CDR3, as DNA: TGTGCCAGCAGCGTAGGGACATCTTACAATGAGCAGTTCTTC.

The chain combines TRBV11-1 with TRBJ2-1, with D possibly matching TRBD1 (5 bases). With 5 bases removed from V and 2 bases from J, the gap between germline ends came to 10 bases. There are 14 residues in the CDR3. The germline gives CDR1 SGHAT, CDR2 FQDESV (reference sequence). This CDR3 reads CASSQTVPYNEQFF. CDR3 coding DNA: TGTGCCAGCAGCCAGACAGTCCCCTACAATGAGCAGTTCTTC.

The sample holds many counts of this clonotype. The V call is TRBV25-1, the J call TRBJ1-4; possibly TRBD1 for D (5 bases). This CDR3 contains 15 residues. Germline V lookup: CDR1 MGHDK, CDR2 SYGVNS. V was shortened by 3 bases and J by 5 bases, with 13 bases between the two germline ends. The CDR3: CASSDPGLPNEKLFF. CDR3 in DNA: TGTGCCAGCAGTGACCCGGGACTACCAAATGAAAAACTGTTTTTT.

In this sample, this clonotype turned up a few times. The gene calls are TRBV2 and TRBJ1-2; 8 bases align to TRBD1. Germline-derived CDR1 and CDR2 are SNHLY and FYNNEI. The CDR3 covers 15 residues. The V and J ends lost 5 bases and 8 bases, in that order; junction bases with no gene match: 13. This CDR3 reads CASSFDRGGVEGYTF. The CDR3 DNA reads as TGTGCCAGCAGTTTTGACAGGGGCGGGGTCGAGGGCTACACCTTC.

This clonotype was seen many times. The DNA for the CDR3 is TGTGCCAGCAGCGCCGGATCGGGCAGCTACTACGAGCAGTACTTC. This gives the protein CASSAGSGSYYEQYF. The gene calls are TRBV7-9 and TRBJ2-7, with D hard to call. The CDR3 extends over 15 amino acids. Per germline, CDR1 SEHNR and CDR2 FQNEAQ (reference sequence). V was trimmed by 5 bases and J by 3 bases, leaving 17 bases between them.

There are many counts of this clonotype. The chain is built from TRBV13 and TRBJ2-2; D is unclear. The CDR3 consists of 12 residues. The V gene lost 5 bases and the J gene lost 7 bases, with 8 bases spanning the gap. Germline V gives CDR1 PRHDT, CDR2 FYEKMQ (reference sequence). CDR3 bases: TGTGCCAGCAGCCCTTCCCGCGGGGAGCTGTTTTTT. This gives the protein CASSPSRGELFF.